The 20 T cell receptor beta chains in this list originate from one sample, sequenced in a study of T cell responses to AZD1222 COVID-19 vaccine. Profiling relied on immunoSEQ multiplex PCR, and the TCRdb table lists in-frame clones only, not all of them. The sample yields roughly 97,000 clones, nearly 90% seen once. Here the sequenced sample was peripheral blood, taken on day 0 of AZD1222 vaccination. Receptors were obtained from an adult in good health.

This chain links TRBV24-1 with TRBJ1-2; a weak D match, TRBD1 (5 bases). The germline gives CDR1 KGHDR, CDR2 SFDVKD. This CDR3 contains 14 residues. The V end lost 4 bases, the J end lost 5 bases, and 13 bases lay between the germline ends. The CDR3 loop is CATSDPGRIYGYTF. As DNA, the CDR3 is TGTGCCACCAGTGACCCGGGACGTATATATGGCTACACCTTC.

V is TRBV28 and J is TRBJ1-1, with no clear D. V dropped 5 bases and J dropped 4 bases, with 17 bases sitting between them. The CDR3 covers 15 residues. Per the germline V gene, CDR1 is MDHEN and CDR2 is SYDVKM. The CDR3 DNA follows: TGTGCCAGCAGTCCAGCGGAGGGAAGCGTCACTGAAGCTTTCTTT. This codes for CASSPAEGSVTEAFF.

The V gene is TRBV7-3, the J gene TRBJ2-1; perhaps TRBD2 as D (6 bases). CDR1 and CDR2 (germline): SGHTA, FQGTGA. This CDR3 is built from 14 residues. Trimming left V 2 bases short and J 15 bases short, with 20 bases between. DNA of the CDR3: TGTGCCAGCAGCTTATTGAAAGCGGGCGGTGCCGGGTTCTTC. Residues: CASSLLKAGGAGFF.

The V call is TRBV6-1, the J call TRBJ1-6, with TRBD1 matching over 7 bases. This CDR3 spans 16 amino acids. Germline V gene sequence: CDR1 MNHNS, CDR2 SASEGT. V gave up 3 bases and J gave up 5 bases; unmatched junction bases: 7. As DNA, the CDR3 is TGTGCCAGCAGTGATCGGGACAGAGTTAATAATTCACCCCTCCACTTT. This encodes CASSDRDRVNNSPLHF.

This clone turned up a few times. Within the sample, other DNA sequences also encode this same CDR3. The chain has TRBV6-5 and TRBJ1-3; D may be TRBD1 (6 bases). The CDR3 length is 14 residues. Germline-derived CDR1 and CDR2 are MNHEY and SVGAGI. V shed 5 bases and J shed 4 bases, with 12 bases lying between them. The chain's CDR3 is CASSPQGSGNTIYF. CDR3 DNA sequence: TGTGCCAGCAGTCCACAGGGATCCGGAAACACCATATATTTT.

V usage is TRBV7-9 and J usage is TRBJ1-6, with 9 bases aligning to TRBD1. The germline gives CDR1 SEHNR, CDR2 FQNEAQ (reference sequence). The CDR3 sequence is 15 residues long. V trimming: 5 bases; J trimming: 8 bases; junction bases outside the gene matches: 7. For the CDR3, the DNA is TGTGCCAGCAGCCATAGCGGGACAGGGTATTCACCCCTCCACTTT. This gives the protein CASSHSGTGYSPLHF.

The J gene is TRBJ1-5, the V gene TRBV30; 7 positions match TRBD1. Trimming cost V 4 bases and J 4 bases; bases outside gene matches: 4. Germline V gene sequence: CDR1 GTSNPN, CDR2 SVGIG (reference sequence). CDR3 length: 13 residues. The CDR3 loop reads CAWTKGANQPQHF. The DNA of the CDR3 is TGTGCCTGGACAAAGGGGGCGAATCAGCCCCAGCATTTT.

The count of this clone is one. V is TRBV5-1 and J is TRBJ2-5; tentative D call: TRBD1 (6 bases). Germline V lookup: CDR1 SGHRS, CDR2 YFSETQ. V lost 0 bases and J 4 bases, leaving 16 bases between the germline ends. The CDR3 sequence is 16 residues long. This CDR3 reads CASSLAGRTGRETQYF. CDR3 in DNA: TGCGCCAGCAGCTTGGCGGGGAGAACAGGGCGAGAGACCCAGTACTTC.

V and J are TRBV10-1 and TRBJ2-1; TRBD2 matches at 9 bases. The CDR3 consists of 15 residues. Trimming took 8 bases from V and 8 from J; bases not matched to a gene: 13. Germline loops: CDR1 WNHNN, CDR2 SYGVQD (reference sequence). The CDR3 is CASSPTGGGADEQFF. In nucleotides, the CDR3 is TGCGCCAGCTCCCCCACAGGCGGGGGGGCAGATGAGCAGTTCTTC.

V is TRBV3-1 (or the pseudogene TRBV3-2) and J is TRBJ2-5; D unclear. Germline V lookup: CDR1 LGHDT, CDR2 YNNKEL (reference sequence). V was cut by 2 bases and J by 0 bases, with 7 bases left in between. This CDR3 has 14 residues. The DNA for the CDR3 is TGTGCCAGCAGCCAATGGTTATACCAAGAGACCCAGTACTTC. Protein sequence: CASSQWLYQETQYF.

V usage is TRBV5-4 and J usage is TRBJ1-2, with a tentative D call TRBD1 (5 bases). This CDR3 has 12 residues. Germline V CDR1 and CDR2: SGHNT, YYREEE (reference sequence). Between the trimmed V and J ends, which lost 5 bases and 7 bases, there was a span of 12 bases. The CDR3 DNA sequence: TGTGCCAGCAGAACGTGGGGCACTGGCTACACCTTC. It encodes CASRTWGTGYTF.

The J gene is TRBJ2-3, the V gene TRBV30; D possibly matches TRBD1 or TRBD2 (5 bases each). This CDR3 is 15 amino acids long. The V gene lost 2 bases and the J gene lost 6 bases, with 18 bases spanning the gap. The germline V gene has CDR1 GTSNPN and CDR2 SVGIG (reference sequence). CDR3 DNA sequence: TGTGCCTGGAGTCTCCGGGACCTAACCCCTGATACGCAGTATTTT. Protein product: CAWSLRDLTPDTQYF. Variable domain in full (rest from reference TRBV30 and TRBJ2-3): SQTIHQWPATLVQPVGSPLSLECTVEGTSNPNLYWYRQAAGRGLQLLFYSVGIGQISSEVPQNLSASRPQDRQFILSSKKLLLSDSGFYLCAWSLRDLTPDTQYFGPGTRLTVL.

This clone was picked up a small number of times. The chain uses TRBV14 and TRBJ2-2; D uncertain. CDR3 length equals 13 residues. The V gene's germline CDR1 is SGHDN and CDR2 FVKESK. V was pared by 4 bases and J by 4 bases, with 7 bases between. The CDR3 loop reads CASSLAGTGELFF. CDR3 in DNA: TGTGCCAGCAGCCTAGCTGGCACCGGGGAGCTGTTTTTT.

This clone was seen a handful of times. The chain is built from TRBV5-5 and TRBJ1-2, with TRBD1 matching over 7 bases. After removal of 3 bases from V and 6 bases from J, the junction contained 5 bases not matched to a gene. The CDR3 covers 13 residues. The germline V gene encodes CDR1 SGHKS and CDR2 YYEKEE (reference sequence). CDR3 coding DNA: TGTGCCAGCAGCTCCTGGGACAGAGATGGCTACACCTTC. Translated, it gives CASSSWDRDGYTF.

V is TRBV28 and J is TRBJ2-5, with 7 bases fitting TRBD2. This CDR3 has 14 residues. V shed 5 bases and J 3 bases; nucleotides not matched to a gene: 6. In germline, CDR1 is MDHEN, CDR2 SYDVKM. DNA of the CDR3: TGTGCCAGCAGTCCAGGAGCGGGAAAAGAGACCCAGTACTTC. This codes for CASSPGAGKETQYF.

V and J are TRBV3-1 (or the pseudogene TRBV3-2) and TRBJ2-7; D is possibly TRBD2 (6 bases). Germline loops: CDR1 LGHDT, CDR2 YNNKEL (reference sequence). The V gene lost 3 bases and the J gene lost 2 bases, with 8 bases spanning the gap. The length of the CDR3 is 13 residues. Written as DNA, the CDR3 is TGTGCCAGCAGCCAGGGAGGTCCCTACGAGCAGTACTTC. Translating gives CASSQGGPYEQYF.

The V and J genes are TRBV7-8 and TRBJ1-2; TRBD1 is a possible D gene (5 bases). V was shortened by 5 bases and J by 8 bases, with 15 bases between the two germline ends. Germline loops: CDR1 SGHVS, CDR2 FQNEAQ. This CDR3 comprises 13 residues. The DNA of the CDR3 is TGTGCCAGCAGCCCGAGTGGGGGGATCGGCTACACCTTC. Amino acids: CASSPSGGIGYTF.

The V gene is TRBV19, the J gene TRBJ2-1; TRBD1 matches at 9 bases. There are 15 residues in the CDR3. The junction had 12 bases not matched to a gene; V was cut back by 7 bases and J by 8 bases. Per germline, CDR1 LNHDA and CDR2 SQIVND (reference sequence). In DNA form, the CDR3 reads TGTGCCAGTACCCCGGGACAGGGTATTTTGGATGAGCAGTTCTTC. It codes for CASTPGQGILDEQFF.

The chain is built from TRBV18 and TRBJ1-1; D gene unclear. The germline V gene encodes CDR1 KGHSH and CDR2 LQKENI. The CDR3 consists of 12 residues. V shed 3 bases and J shed 4 bases, with 6 bases lying between them. The CDR3 DNA is TGTGCCAGCTCACCGGGTTTCACTGAAGCTTTCTTT. The encoded protein is CASSPGFTEAFF.

The chain links TRBV27 to TRBJ2-7; D possibly corresponds to TRBD1 (7 bases). CDR1 and CDR2 (germline): MNHEY, SMNVEV (reference sequence). Trimming removed 0 bases at V and 5 bases at J, with 11 bases between. The CDR3 is 14 amino acids. The CDR3 DNA follows: TGTGCCAGCAGTTTATCCCCAGGGGGGCACGAGCAGTACTTC. It is translated as CASSLSPGGHEQYF.